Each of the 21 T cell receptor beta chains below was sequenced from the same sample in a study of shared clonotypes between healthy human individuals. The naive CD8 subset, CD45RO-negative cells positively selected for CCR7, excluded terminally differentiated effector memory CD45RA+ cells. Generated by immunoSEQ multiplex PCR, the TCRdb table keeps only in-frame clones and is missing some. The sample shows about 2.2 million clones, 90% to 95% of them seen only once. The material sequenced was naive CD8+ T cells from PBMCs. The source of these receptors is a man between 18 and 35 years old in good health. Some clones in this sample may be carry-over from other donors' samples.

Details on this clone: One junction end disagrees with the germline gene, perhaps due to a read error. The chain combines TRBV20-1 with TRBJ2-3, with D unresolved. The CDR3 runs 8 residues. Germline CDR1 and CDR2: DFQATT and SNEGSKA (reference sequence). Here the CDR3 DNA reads TGCAGTGCTAAATCATCTGATTTT. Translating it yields CSAKSSDF.

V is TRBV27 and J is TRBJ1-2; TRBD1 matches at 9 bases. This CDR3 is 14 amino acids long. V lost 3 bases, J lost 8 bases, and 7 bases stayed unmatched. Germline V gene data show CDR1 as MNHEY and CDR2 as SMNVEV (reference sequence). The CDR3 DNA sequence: TGTGCCAGCAGTTTGTTACAGGGGGCGGGAGGCTACACCTTC. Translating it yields CASSLLQGAGGYTF.

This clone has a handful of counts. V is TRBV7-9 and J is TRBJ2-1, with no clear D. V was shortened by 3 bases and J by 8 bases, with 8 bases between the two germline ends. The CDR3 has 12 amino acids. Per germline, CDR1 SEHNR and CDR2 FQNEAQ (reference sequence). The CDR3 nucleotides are TGTGCCAGCAGCTTCACCAGTGATGAGCAGTTCTTC. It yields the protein CASSFTSDEQFF.

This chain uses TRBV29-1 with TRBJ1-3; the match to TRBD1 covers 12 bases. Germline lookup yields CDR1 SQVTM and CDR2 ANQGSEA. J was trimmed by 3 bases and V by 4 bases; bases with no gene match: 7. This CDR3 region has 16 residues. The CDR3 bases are TGCAGCGTTGTGGGACAGGGGGCGAGAAGTGGAAACACCATATATTTT. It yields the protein CSVVGQGARSGNTIYF.

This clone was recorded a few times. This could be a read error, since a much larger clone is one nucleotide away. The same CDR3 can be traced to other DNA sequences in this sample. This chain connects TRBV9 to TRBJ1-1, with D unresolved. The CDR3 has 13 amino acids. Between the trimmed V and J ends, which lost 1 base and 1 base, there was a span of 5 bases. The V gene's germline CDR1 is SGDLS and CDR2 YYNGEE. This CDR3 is CASSVRPNTEAFF. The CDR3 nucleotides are TGTGCCAGCAGCGTAAGGCCGAACACTGAAGCTTTCTTT.

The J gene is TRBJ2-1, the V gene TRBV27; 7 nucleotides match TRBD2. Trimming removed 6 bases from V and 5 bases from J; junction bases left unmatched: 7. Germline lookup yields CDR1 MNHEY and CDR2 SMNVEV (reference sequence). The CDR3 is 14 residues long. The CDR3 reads CASSRYRGDNEQFF. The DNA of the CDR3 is TGTGCCAGCAGCCGTTATCGGGGGGACAATGAGCAGTTCTTC.

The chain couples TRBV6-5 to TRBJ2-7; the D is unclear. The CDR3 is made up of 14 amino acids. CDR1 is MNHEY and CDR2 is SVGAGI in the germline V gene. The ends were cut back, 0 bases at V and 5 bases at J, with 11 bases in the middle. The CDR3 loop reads CASSYSLWNDEQYF. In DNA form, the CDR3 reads TGTGCCAGCAGTTACTCGTTATGGAACGACGAGCAGTACTTC.

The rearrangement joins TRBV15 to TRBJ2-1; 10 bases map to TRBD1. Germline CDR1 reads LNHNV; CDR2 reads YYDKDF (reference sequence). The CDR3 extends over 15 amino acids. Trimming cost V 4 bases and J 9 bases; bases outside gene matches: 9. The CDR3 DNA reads TGTGCCACCAGCACGCGGGACAGGGGCCTCATTGAGCAGTTCTTC. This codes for CATSTRDRGLIEQFF.

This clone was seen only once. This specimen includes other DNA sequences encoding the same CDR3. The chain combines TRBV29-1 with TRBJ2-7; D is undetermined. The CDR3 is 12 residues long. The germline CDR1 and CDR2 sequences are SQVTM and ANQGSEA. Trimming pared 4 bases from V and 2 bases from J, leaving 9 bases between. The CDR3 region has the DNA TGCAGCGTTGTTGCAGAAACCTACGAGCAGTACTTC. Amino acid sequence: CSVVAETYEQYF.

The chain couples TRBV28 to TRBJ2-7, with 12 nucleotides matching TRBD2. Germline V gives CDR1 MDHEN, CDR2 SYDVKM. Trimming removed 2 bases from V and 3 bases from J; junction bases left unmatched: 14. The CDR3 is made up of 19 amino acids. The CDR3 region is CASSLTLAGGLSDNYEQYF. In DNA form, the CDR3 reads TGTGCCAGCAGTTTAACCCTAGCGGGAGGGCTCTCAGATAACTACGAGCAGTACTTC.

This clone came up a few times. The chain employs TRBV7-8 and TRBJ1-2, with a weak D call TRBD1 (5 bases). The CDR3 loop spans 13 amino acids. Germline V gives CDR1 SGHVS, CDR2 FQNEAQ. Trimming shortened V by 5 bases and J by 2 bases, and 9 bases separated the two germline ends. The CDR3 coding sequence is TGTGCCAGCAGCCCGGGACGGAACTATGGCTACACCTTC. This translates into CASSPGRNYGYTF.

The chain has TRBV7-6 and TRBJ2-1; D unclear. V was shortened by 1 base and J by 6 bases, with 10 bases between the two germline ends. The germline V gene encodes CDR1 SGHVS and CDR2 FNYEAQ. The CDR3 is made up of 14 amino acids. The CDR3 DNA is TGTGCCAGCAGCTTAGTTTCCGGGTTCAATGAGCAGTTCTTC. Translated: CASSLVSGFNEQFF. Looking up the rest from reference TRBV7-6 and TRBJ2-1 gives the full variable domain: GAGVSQSPRYKVTKRGQDVALRCDPISGHVSLYWYRQALGQGPEFLTYFNYEAQQDKSGLPNDRFSAERPEGSISTLTIQRTEQRDSAMYRCASSLVSGFNEQFFGPGTRLTVL.

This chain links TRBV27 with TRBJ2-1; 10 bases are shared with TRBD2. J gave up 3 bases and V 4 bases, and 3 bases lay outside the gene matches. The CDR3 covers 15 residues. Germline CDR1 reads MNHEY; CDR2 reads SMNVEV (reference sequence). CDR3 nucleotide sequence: TGTGCCAGCAGTTCTAGCGGGAGAAACTACAATGAGCAGTTCTTC. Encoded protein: CASSSSGRNYNEQFF.

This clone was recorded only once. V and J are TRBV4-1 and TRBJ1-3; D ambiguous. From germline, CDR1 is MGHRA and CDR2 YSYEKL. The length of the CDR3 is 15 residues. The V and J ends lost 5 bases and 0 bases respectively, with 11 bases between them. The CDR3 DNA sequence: TGCGCCAGCAGCTACGCAGTGAGCTCTGGAAACACCATATATTTT. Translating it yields CASSYAVSSGNTIYF.

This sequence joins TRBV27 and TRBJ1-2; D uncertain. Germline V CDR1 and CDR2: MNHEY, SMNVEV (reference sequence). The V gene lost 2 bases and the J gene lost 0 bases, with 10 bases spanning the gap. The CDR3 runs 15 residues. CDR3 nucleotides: TGTGCCAGCAGTTTAAAAGCAGCCACTAACTATGGCTACACCTTC. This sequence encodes CASSLKAATNYGYTF.

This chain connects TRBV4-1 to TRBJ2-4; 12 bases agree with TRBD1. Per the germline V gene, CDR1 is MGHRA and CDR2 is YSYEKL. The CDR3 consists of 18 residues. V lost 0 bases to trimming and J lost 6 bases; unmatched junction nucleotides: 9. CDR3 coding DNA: TGCGCCAGCAGCCAAGAAGGCCCCGGGACAGGGGGCCGAAACATTCAGTACTTC. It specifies CASSQEGPGTGGRNIQYF.

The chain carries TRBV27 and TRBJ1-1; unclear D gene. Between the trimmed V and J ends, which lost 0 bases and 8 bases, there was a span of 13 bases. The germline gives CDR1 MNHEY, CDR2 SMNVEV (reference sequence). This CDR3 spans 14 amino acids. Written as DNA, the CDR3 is TGTGCCAGCAGTTTATCCACCCCCGCGGCAGAAGCTTTCTTT. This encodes CASSLSTPAAEAFF.

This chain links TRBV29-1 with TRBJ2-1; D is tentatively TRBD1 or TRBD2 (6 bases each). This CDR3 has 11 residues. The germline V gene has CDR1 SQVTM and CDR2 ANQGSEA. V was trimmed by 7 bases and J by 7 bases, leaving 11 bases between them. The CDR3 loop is CSGRRGNEQFF. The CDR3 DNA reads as TGCAGCGGGAGGAGGGGGAATGAGCAGTTCTTC.

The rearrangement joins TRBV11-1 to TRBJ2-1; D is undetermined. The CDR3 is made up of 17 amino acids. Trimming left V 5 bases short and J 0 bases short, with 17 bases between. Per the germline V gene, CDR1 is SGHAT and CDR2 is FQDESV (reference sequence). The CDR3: CASSPPQAWSSYNEQFF. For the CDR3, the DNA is TGTGCCAGCAGCCCCCCGCAGGCCTGGAGCTCCTACAATGAGCAGTTCTTC.

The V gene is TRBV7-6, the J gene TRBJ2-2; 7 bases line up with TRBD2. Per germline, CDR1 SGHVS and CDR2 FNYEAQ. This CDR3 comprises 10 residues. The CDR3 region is CAAGAGELFF. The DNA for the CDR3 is TGTGCTGCGGGGGCCGGGGAGCTGTTTTTT.

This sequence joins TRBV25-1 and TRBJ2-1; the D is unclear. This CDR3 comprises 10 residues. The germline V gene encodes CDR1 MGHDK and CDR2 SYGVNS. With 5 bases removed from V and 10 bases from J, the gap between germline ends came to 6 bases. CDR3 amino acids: CASSSGEQFF. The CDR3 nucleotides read TGTGCCAGCAGTTCTGGCGAGCAGTTCTTC.